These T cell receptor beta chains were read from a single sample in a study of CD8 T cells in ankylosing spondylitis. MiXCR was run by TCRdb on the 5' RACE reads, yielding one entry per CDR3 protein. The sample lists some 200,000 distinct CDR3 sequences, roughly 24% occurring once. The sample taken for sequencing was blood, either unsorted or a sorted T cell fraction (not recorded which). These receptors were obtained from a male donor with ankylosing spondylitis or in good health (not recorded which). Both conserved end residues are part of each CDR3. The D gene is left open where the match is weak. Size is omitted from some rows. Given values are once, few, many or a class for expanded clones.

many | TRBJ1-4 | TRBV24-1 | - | TGTGCCACCAGTGAATCTCAGGGCGGGCGCGAAAAACTGTTTTTT | CATSESQGGREKLFF
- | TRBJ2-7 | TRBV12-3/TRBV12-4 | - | TGTGCCAGCAGTCCCGAACAGCCATACGAGCAGTACTTC | CASSPEQPYEQYF
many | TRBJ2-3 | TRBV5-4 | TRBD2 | TGTGCCAGCAGCTCGGGGACTAGCGGGTCCTATAGCACAGATACGCAGTATTTT | CASSSGTSGSYSTDTQYF
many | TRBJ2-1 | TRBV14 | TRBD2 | TGTGCCAGCAGCCAAGATAGGCAGCGGGGCTACTACAATGAGCAGTTCTTC | CASSQDRQRGYYNEQFF
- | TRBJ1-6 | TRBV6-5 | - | TGTGCCAGCAGTTACTCGCAGGGGAATTCACCCCTCCACTTT | CASSYSQGNSPLHF
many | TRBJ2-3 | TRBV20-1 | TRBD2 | TGCAGTGCTACTTCCAGCGGGAGGACAGATACGCAGTATTTT | CSATSSGRTDTQYF
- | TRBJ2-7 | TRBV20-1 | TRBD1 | TGCAGTGCTCGCCGGGACAGGGGATTGGGAGAGCAGTACTTC | CSARRDRGLGEQYF
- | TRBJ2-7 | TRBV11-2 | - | TGTGCCAGCAGCTTAGATACGGGACACTTGTACTTC | CASSLDTGHLYF
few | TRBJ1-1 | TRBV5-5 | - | TGTGCCAGCAGCGGACTGCCACAGGGGAACACTGAAGCTTTCTTT | CASSGLPQGNTEAFF
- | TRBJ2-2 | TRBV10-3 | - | TGTGCCATCAGTGGCGGCAGCAGAACCGGGGAGCTGTTTTTT | CAISGGSRTGELFF
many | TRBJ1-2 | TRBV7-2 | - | TGTGCCAGCAGCTTAGCCACAGCCCCGGCCATCAATGGCTACACCTTC | CASSLATAPAINGYTF
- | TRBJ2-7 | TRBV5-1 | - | TGCGCCAGCAGCACCAACCGACAGCACGAGCAGTACTTC | CASSTNRQHEQYF
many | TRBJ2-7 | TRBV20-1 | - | TGCAGTGCTAGAGTCGCTGGCCGGAGAGATACCTACGAGCAGTACTTC | CSARVAGRRDTYEQYF
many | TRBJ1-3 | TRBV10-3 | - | TGTGCCATCAGTGAGTCGGCAGGGACTGGAAACACCATATATTTT | CAISESAGTGNTIYF
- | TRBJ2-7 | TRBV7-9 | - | TGTGCCAGCAGCTTATCGGCAGGGGCTAAATACGAGCAGTACTTC | CASSLSAGAKYEQYF
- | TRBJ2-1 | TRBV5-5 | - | TGTGCCAGCAGCCCTACCAATAAGGGTCTCAATGAGCAGTTCTTC | CASSPTNKGLNEQFF
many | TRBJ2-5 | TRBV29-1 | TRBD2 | TGCAGCGTTGAGGGGGTAACTGGTCGCGGGAGATCAGCACCCCAAGAGACCCAGTACTTC | CSVEGVTGRGRSAPQETQYF
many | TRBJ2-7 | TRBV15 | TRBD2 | TGTGCCACCAGCAGAGTTGGGACTAGCTCCTACGAGCAGTACTTC | CATSRVGTSSYEQYF
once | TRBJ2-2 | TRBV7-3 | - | TGTGCCAGCAGCCCGGGACTGCCGAACACCGGGGAGCTGTTTTTT | CASSPGLPNTGELFF
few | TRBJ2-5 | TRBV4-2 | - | TGTGCCAGCAGCCAAGGGGGAATGGGTGAGACCCAGTACTTC | CASSQGGMGETQYF
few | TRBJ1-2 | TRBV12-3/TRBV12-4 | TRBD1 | TGTGCCAGCACCTCGGACAGGGGGATCTATGGCTACACCTTC | CASTSDRGIYGYTF
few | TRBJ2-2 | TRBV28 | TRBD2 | TGTGCCAGCAGTGTAGCGGGGAGAGCTAACACCGGGGAGCTGTTTTTT | CASSVAGRANTGELFF
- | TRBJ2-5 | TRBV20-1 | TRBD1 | TGCAGTGCTGGGGGACAGGGTCAGACCCAGTACTTC | CSAGGQGQTQYF
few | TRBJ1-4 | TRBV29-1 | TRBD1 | TGCAGCGTCCTACCCGGGACAGGCCTTGAAAAACTGTTTTTT | CSVLPGTGLEKLFF
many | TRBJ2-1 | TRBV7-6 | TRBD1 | TGTGCCAGCAGCTTTACAGGGGACAATGAGCAGTTCTTC | CASSFTGDNEQFF
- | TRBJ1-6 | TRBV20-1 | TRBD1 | TGCAGTGCTAGAAGGGACAGTAATTCACCCCTCCACTTT | CSARRDSNSPLHF
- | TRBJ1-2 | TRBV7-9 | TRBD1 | TGTGCCAGCAGCTTAGCCCAGGGGGAAACCTACACCTTC | CASSLAQGETYTF
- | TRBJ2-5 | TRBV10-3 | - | TGTGCCATCAGTGACGGGGGGCCTGAGACCCAGTACTTC | CAISDGGPETQYF
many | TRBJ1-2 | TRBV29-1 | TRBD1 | TGCAGCGTGGGACAGGGAGGTGGCTACACCTTC | CSVGQGGGYTF
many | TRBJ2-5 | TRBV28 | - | TGTGCCAGCAGTCCCGGGGCTAGCAGACAAGAGACCCAGTACTTC | CASSPGASRQETQYF
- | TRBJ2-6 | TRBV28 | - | TGTGCCAGCCTGGGCAGGGAGACCGGGGCCAACGTCCTGACTTTC | CASLGRETGANVLTF
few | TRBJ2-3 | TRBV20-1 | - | TGCAGTGCTAGAGAGGGGGGCTTGACAACAGATACGCAGTATTTT | CSAREGGLTTDTQYF
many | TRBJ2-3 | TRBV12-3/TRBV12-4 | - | TGTGCCAGCAGTTTTGAGGGCACAGATACGCAGTATTTT | CASSFEGTDTQYF
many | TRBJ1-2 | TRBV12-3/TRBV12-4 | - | TGTGCCAGCAGTCTGTACCCCAGCTACACCTTC | CASSLYPSYTF
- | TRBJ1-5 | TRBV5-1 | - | TGCGCCAGCAGCTTGGGACCAGAGATCAATCAGCCCCAGCATTTT | CASSLGPEINQPQHF
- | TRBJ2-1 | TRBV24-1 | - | TGTGCCACCAGTGATTTCCCGAGCGATGAGCAGTTCTTC | CATSDFPSDEQFF
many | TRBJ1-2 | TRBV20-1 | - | TGCAGTGCCCACGGACAGTATAACTATGGCTACACCTTC | CSAHGQYNYGYTF
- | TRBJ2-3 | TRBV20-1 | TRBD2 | TGCAGTGCTAGATGGGTTAGCGGGATCCCTAGCACAGATACGCAGTATTTT | CSARWVSGIPSTDTQYF
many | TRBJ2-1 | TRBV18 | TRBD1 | TGTGCCAGCACGACTTCAGGGGGTGGGAATGAGCAGTTCTTC | CASTTSGGGNEQFF
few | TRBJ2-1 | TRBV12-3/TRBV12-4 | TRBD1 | TGTGCCAGCAGGAGGACAGGGTTCAAGTTCTTC | CASRRTGFKFF
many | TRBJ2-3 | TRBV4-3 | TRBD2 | TGCGCCAGCAGCCAAGATAGACTAGCGGGAGCTTCAGATACGCAGTATTTT | CASSQDRLAGASDTQYF